This TCR beta chain was obtained from a study of OX40 agonist ivuxolimab in advanced cancers. Regarding this clone: Its specificity is unknown.

The repertoire was sequenced with immunoSEQ multiplex PCR; TCRdb's copy has only in-frame clones and lacks some. The repertoire holds 74,000 or so clones, with approximately 84% as singletons. The study, taken as a whole, reports: Near-lowest levels of clonal expansion characterized partial responders at 0.1-3.0 mg/kg. On average, CD8+ T cells showed a greater number of expanded clones than CD4+.

V lost 3 bases and J 1 base, leaving 9 bases between the germline ends. Germline CDR1 and CDR2: KGHSH and LQKENI. The CDR3 is 14 residues long. The TCR originated in an adult with an advanced solid tumor such as melanoma, head and neck, liver or kidney cancer. The gene calls are TRBV18 and TRBJ1-1; D is undetermined. This sample comprised CD4+ or CD8+ T cells sorted from blood, obtained in a trial of the OX40 agonist ivuxolimab. CDR3 sequence reads: CASSPAGPNTEAFF. In nucleotides, the CDR3 is TGTGCCAGCTCACCCGCGGGCCCGAACACTGAAGCTTTCTTT.